The 14 T cell receptor beta chains presented below share a single source sample, sequenced in a study of ipilimumab plus nivolumab after autologous stem cell transplantation. TCRdb keeps only in-frame clones here, not all; method: immunoSEQ multiplex PCR. The table lists fewer than 20,000 clones, about 80% of them singletons. This material consisted of PBMCs, taken in a trial of ipilimumab plus nivolumab as post-transplant consolidation. Source of these receptors: a male donor with diffuse large B-cell lymphoma.

The chain recombines TRBV6-4 with TRBJ1-5; D is unclear. This CDR3 region has 14 residues. Germline V lookup: CDR1 MRHNA, CDR2 SNTAGT. V lost 5 bases to trimming and J lost 0 bases, with 8 bases between them. CDR3 residues: CASSKENSNQPQHF. CDR3 in DNA: TGTGCCAGCAGTAAGGAGAATAGCAATCAGCCCCAGCATTTT.

The rearrangement links TRBV7-8 to TRBJ1-3, with a weak D call TRBD1 (6 bases). Germline values: CDR1 SGHVS, CDR2 FQNEAQ. The CDR3 has 18 amino acids. V lost 1 base and J 1 base, leaving 17 bases between the germline ends. The CDR3 sequence: CASSLGSHSGDSGNTIYF. CDR3 nucleotide sequence: TGTGCCAGCAGCTTAGGGAGCCACTCAGGGGATTCTGGAAACACCATATATTTT.

The rearrangement joins TRBV23-1 to TRBJ1-1; the D gene is possibly TRBD1 (5 bases). TRBV23-1 is recorded as an ORF, its role being uncertain. CDR3 length: 15 residues. V shed 4 bases and J shed 0 bases, with 12 bases lying between them. The CDR3 here is CASSPLLGVNTEAFF. In DNA, the CDR3 is TGCGCCAGCAGTCCCCTCTTGGGGGTGAACACTGAAGCTTTCTTT.

The V call is TRBV11-2, the J call TRBJ2-6, with 8 nucleotides matching TRBD1. Looked up from germline, CDR1 is SGHAT and CDR2 is FQNNGV. The CDR3 length is 16 residues. Trimming cost V 6 bases and J 2 bases; bases outside gene matches: 6. The CDR3 sequence: CASRGQGFPGANVLTF. The CDR3 DNA is TGTGCCAGCAGAGGACAGGGTTTTCCTGGGGCCAACGTCCTGACTTTC. The full variable domain, with the rest looked up from reference TRBV11-2 and TRBJ2-6, is EAGVAQSPRYKIIEKRQSVAFWCNPISGHATLYWYQQILGQGPKLLIQFQNNGVVDDSQLPKDRFSAERLKGVDSTLKIQPAKLEDSAVYLCASRGQGFPGANVLTFGAGSRLTVL.

The chain links TRBV7-2 to TRBJ1-5; possible D gene TRBD1, 6 bases. The V end lost 6 bases, the J end lost 0 bases, and 9 bases lay between the germline ends. Germline V gives CDR1 SGHTA, CDR2 FQGNSA. This CDR3 has 14 residues. The CDR3 DNA follows: TGTGCCAGCAGTCTGGACAGTAGCAATCAGCCCCAGCATTTT. The encoded protein is CASSLDSSNQPQHF.

This chain joins TRBV9 and TRBJ2-3; the match to TRBD2 covers 14 bases. Germline V gene sequence: CDR1 SGDLS, CDR2 YYNGEE. Unmatched junction bases numbered 4, after V lost 2 bases and J lost 5 bases. The CDR3 loop spans 16 amino acids. The CDR3 here is CASSVPTSGGVDTQYF. CDR3 in DNA: TGTGCCAGCAGCGTCCCGACTAGCGGGGGGGTAGATACGCAGTATTTT.

The genes are TRBV30 and TRBJ1-6; perhaps TRBD1 as D (5 bases). This CDR3 region has 12 residues. V lost 0 bases, J lost 13 bases, and 10 bases lay in between. Per germline, CDR1 GTSNPN and CDR2 SVGIG (reference sequence). CDR3 DNA: TGTGCCTGGAGTGTTTCAGGGACTCCCCTCCACTTT. Translated: CAWSVSGTPLHF.

CDR3 region: CASSSQLGQGAIGYTF. As DNA, the CDR3 is TGTGCCAGCAGTTCCCAACTTGGACAGGGAGCGATTGGCTACACCTTC. V usage is TRBV27 and J usage is TRBJ1-2; TRBD1 agrees at 8 bases. The J segment lost 7 bases and the V segment lost 4 bases, leaving 14 bases of the junction unmatched. The CDR3 extends over 16 amino acids. Germline V gene sequence: CDR1 MNHEY, CDR2 SMNVEV (reference sequence).

The rearrangement uses TRBV12-2 and TRBJ2-2; TRBD1, the table's D call, lacks a check against the DNA. TRBV12-2 corresponds to a pseudogene. The CDR3 has 18 residues. The CDR3 sequence: CASRSWIPGQGGTGELFF. Here the CDR3 DNA reads TGTGCAAGTCGCTCTTGGATTCCGGGACAGGGAGGCACCGGGGAGCTGTTTTTT.

This chain links TRBV2 with TRBJ2-6, with D possibly called TRBD1 or TRBD2 (5 bases each). CDR1 and CDR2 from the germline V gene are SNHLY and FYNNEI. V lost 8 bases to trimming and J lost 0 bases, with 8 bases between them. The CDR3 is 14 residues long. CDR3 loop: CASRGVSGANVLTF. Written as DNA, the CDR3 is TGTGCCAGCCGAGGGGTCTCTGGGGCCAACGTCCTGACTTTC.

The J gene is TRBJ2-1, the V gene TRBV10-3, with 10 bases lining up with TRBD1. V was pared by 3 bases and J by 3 bases, with 2 bases of the junction left unmatched. There are 15 residues in the CDR3. Germline CDR1 is ENHRY and CDR2 is SYGVKD. CDR3 in amino acids: CAISEGTGDYNEQFF. The DNA for the CDR3 is TGTGCCATCAGTGAAGGGACAGGGGACTACAATGAGCAGTTCTTC.

This clone was observed a single time. The chain joins TRBV19 to TRBJ2-3, with TRBD2 matching 8 bases. The CDR3 spans 14 residues. V dropped 8 bases and J dropped 2; count of bases not matched to a gene: 6. The germline gives CDR1 LNHDA, CDR2 SQIVND (reference sequence). The CDR3 region has the DNA TGTGCCAGTGCTCTAGCGGGTTTCACAGATACGCAGTATTTT. It yields the protein CASALAGFTDTQYF.

The J gene is TRBJ1-2, the V gene TRBV4-2, with no clear D. V was clipped by 4 bases and J by 6 bases, with 18 bases between them. The germline V gene encodes CDR1 LGHNA and CDR2 YNFKEQ. The CDR3 spans 15 residues. The CDR3 sequence is CASSLEGGYGHGYTF. The CDR3, as DNA: TGTGCCAGCAGCCTGGAGGGAGGGTACGGTCATGGCTACACCTTC.

This chain links TRBV5-5 with TRBJ2-7, with a tentative D call TRBD2 (7 bases). Germline V CDR1 and CDR2: SGHKS, YYEKEE (reference sequence). Between the trimmed V and J ends, which lost 3 bases and 2 bases, there was a span of 12 bases. CDR3 length equals 14 residues. Here the CDR3 reads CASSSRGGPYEQYF. In DNA, the CDR3 is TGTGCCAGCAGCTCAAGGGGGGGCCCCTACGAGCAGTACTTC. The full variable domain, with the rest looked up from reference TRBV5-5 and TRBJ2-7, is DAGVTQSPTHLIKTRGQQVTLRCSPISGHKSVSWYQQVLGQGPQFIFQYYEKEERGRGNFPDRFSARQFPNYSSELNVNALLLGDSALYLCASSSRGGPYEQYFGPGTRLTVT.